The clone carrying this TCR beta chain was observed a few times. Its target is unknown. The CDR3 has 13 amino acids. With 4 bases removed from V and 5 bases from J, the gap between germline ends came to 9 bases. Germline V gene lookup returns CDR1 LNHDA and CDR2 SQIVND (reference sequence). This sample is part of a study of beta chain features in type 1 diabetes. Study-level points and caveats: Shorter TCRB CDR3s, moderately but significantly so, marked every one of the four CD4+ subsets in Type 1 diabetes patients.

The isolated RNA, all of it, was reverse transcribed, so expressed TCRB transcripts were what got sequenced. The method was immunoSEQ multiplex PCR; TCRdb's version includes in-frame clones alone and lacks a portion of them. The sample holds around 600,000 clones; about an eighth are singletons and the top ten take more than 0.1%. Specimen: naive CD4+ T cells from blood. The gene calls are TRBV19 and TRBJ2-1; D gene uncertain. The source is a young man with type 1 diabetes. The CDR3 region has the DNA TGTGCCAGTAGTACGGACGGTAACAATGAGCAGTTCTTC. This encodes CASSTDGNNEQFF.